The 20 T cell receptor beta chains below were found in one sample sequenced in a study of identical twins. MiXCR was run by TCRdb on the 5' RACE reads, yielding one entry per CDR3 protein. The sample holds about 470,000 distinct CDR3 sequences, more than 20% seen once. This same sample was also taken into another study, of T cells expressing NK-cell markers.

The sequenced sample was CD4+ T cells sorted from blood. All receptors derive from a woman between 18 and 30 years old in good health.

The V and J genes are TRBV18 and TRBJ2-5; D is perhaps TRBD1 (5 bases). There are 14 residues in the CDR3. V was clipped by 2 bases and J by 3 bases, with 10 bases between them. Germline lookup yields CDR1 KGHSH and CDR2 LQKENI. In nucleotides, the CDR3 is TGTGCCAGCTCACCAGTTTTAGGGGAAGAGACCCAGTACTTC. This translates into CASSPVLGEETQYF.

This chain connects TRBV5-1 to TRBJ2-5, with 12 bases fitting TRBD1. The V segment lost 4 bases and the J segment 6 bases; nucleotides outside the gene matches: 4. The CDR3 has 14 residues. CDR1 is SGHRS and CDR2 is YFSETQ in the germline V gene. The chain's CDR3 is CASSPRDRGQTQYF. The CDR3 nucleotides read TGCGCCAGCAGCCCCCGGGACAGGGGGCAGACCCAGTACTTC.

In DNA, the CDR3 is TGCAGTGCTAGAGATCGGAGAACTAGCGGGAGGGTTGAGCAGTTCTTC. Translation gives CSARDRRTSGRVEQFF. This rearrangement joins TRBV20-1 to TRBJ2-1; TRBD2 matches 13 bases. V lost 0 bases and J lost 9; bases outside the gene matches: 8. In germline, CDR1 is DFQATT, CDR2 SNEGSKA (reference sequence). The CDR3 contains 16 residues.

The genes are TRBV12-3 or TRBV12-4 and TRBJ2-1; D call uncertain. V gave up 3 bases and J gave up 6 bases, with 15 bases separating them. CDR3 length: 15 amino acids. DNA of the CDR3: TGTGCCAGCAGTTTCGGCCTGCCGTGGAGCAATGAGCAGTTCTTC. Protein sequence: CASSFGLPWSNEQFF.

In its sample, this clonotype was seen once. The chain employs TRBV20-1 and TRBJ2-4, with 7 bases aligning to TRBD2. The CDR3 spans 12 residues. Germline V gene lookup returns CDR1 DFQATT and CDR2 SNEGSKA (reference sequence). With V trimmed by 7 bases and J by 6 bases, 6 bases remained unmatched. CDR3 nucleotides: TGCAGTGTGGGGCGGGAGACAAACATTCAGTACTTC. Encoded protein: CSVGRETNIQYF.

The rearrangement links TRBV20-1 to TRBJ2-1; possibly TRBD2 for D (6 bases). Germline V CDR1 and CDR2: DFQATT, SNEGSKA (reference sequence). The CDR3 runs 14 residues. Trimming removed 5 bases from V and 0 bases from J, with 11 bases in between. The CDR3: CSALGSLSYNEQFF. CDR3 DNA sequence: TGCAGTGCTCTCGGGAGCCTCTCCTACAATGAGCAGTTCTTC.

This clonotype was seen only a few times. The chain carries TRBV20-1 and TRBJ1-2; D is unclear. This CDR3 has 13 residues. V gave up 2 bases and J gave up 6 bases, with 13 bases separating them. CDR1 DFQATT and CDR2 SNEGSKA come from the germline V gene (reference sequence). The CDR3 nucleotides are TGCAGTGCTAGACCACCAGCATCGAATGGCTACACCTTC. Its translation: CSARPPASNGYTF.

Regarding this clonotype: Germline and junction disagree at one end, which may indicate a read error. This chain uses TRBV20-1 with TRBJ2-1; the match to TRBD2 covers 9 bases. The germline V gene has CDR1 DFQATT and CDR2 SNEGSKA (reference sequence). This CDR3 spans 16 amino acids. CDR3 nucleotide sequence: TGCTGTGCTAACCTTAATCGAAGGACTAGCGATGGTGAGCAGTTCTTC. Translation: CCANLNRRTSDGEQFF.

This clonotype appeared a few times. V gene TRBV5-1 combines with J gene TRBJ2-1; 9 bases fit TRBD1. V gave up 4 bases and J gave up 2 bases; unmatched junction bases: 7. The CDR3 is 16 amino acids. Germline V gene sequence: CDR1 SGHRS, CDR2 YFSETQ. The CDR3 loop is CASSGTGTSTYNEQFF. The CDR3 DNA sequence: TGCGCCAGCAGCGGGACAGGGACGTCGACCTACAATGAGCAGTTCTTC.

The table lists this clonotype with a few counts. The J gene is TRBJ2-3, the V gene TRBV4-2; 7 positions match TRBD2. Germline values: CDR1 LGHNA, CDR2 YNFKEQ. CDR3 length: 17 amino acids. The ends lost 2 bases at V and 2 bases at J; junction bases unmatched: 10. CDR3 sequence reads: CASSQSRASGITDTQYF. CDR3 bases: TGTGCCAGCAGCCAATCCCGCGCTAGCGGAATCACAGATACGCAGTATTTT.

This clonotype was counted only a few times. V is TRBV6-2 or TRBV6-3 and J is TRBJ2-5; D is unclear. The CDR3 contains 14 residues. V was trimmed by 1 base and J by 1 base, leaving 7 bases between them. Germline-derived CDR1 and CDR2 are MNHEY and SVGEGT. The CDR3 DNA is TGTGCCAGCAGTTACTACTCCACCCAAGAGACCCAGTACTTC. Translation: CASSYYSTQETQYF.

The V call is TRBV2, the J call TRBJ2-7, with D perhaps given as TRBD1 or TRBD2 (5 bases each). CDR3 length: 13 residues. V was pared by 5 bases and J by 9 bases, with 17 bases between. From germline, CDR1 is SNHLY and CDR2 FYNNEI. The CDR3 spells CASSRDGTHVQYF. DNA for the CDR3: TGTGCCAGCAGTCGGGACGGGACCCATGTGCAGTACTTC.

The chain employs TRBV7-2 and TRBJ2-1; possibly TRBD1 for D (6 bases). From germline, CDR1 is SGHTA and CDR2 FQGNSA. Trimming took off 7 bases at V and 6 bases at J, with 16 bases between the two ends. The CDR3 runs to 14 residues. The CDR3 spells CASTSGTWSNEQFF. As DNA, the CDR3 is TGTGCCAGCACATCGGGGACATGGAGCAATGAGCAGTTCTTC.

The chain carries TRBV4-1 and TRBJ2-3; 9 nucleotides match TRBD2. The CDR3 runs 15 residues. CDR1 and CDR2 from the germline V gene are MGHRA and YSYEKL. Trimming cost V 4 bases and J 2 bases; bases outside gene matches: 4. DNA for the CDR3: TGCGCCAGCAGCCCTAGCGGGATGTACACAGATACGCAGTATTTT. This encodes CASSPSGMYTDTQYF.

In its sample, this clonotype was seen many times. The rearrangement links TRBV12-3 or TRBV12-4 to TRBJ2-7, with D perhaps matching TRBD1 or TRBD2 (5 bases each). CDR3 length equals 15 residues. Trimming shortened V by 6 bases and J by 3 bases, and 18 bases separated the two germline ends. This CDR3 reads CASRPPGRGYYEQYF. The CDR3, as DNA: TGTGCCAGCAGACCCCCGGGACGGGGATACTACGAGCAGTACTTC.

The V call is TRBV6-1, the J call TRBJ1-5, with D uncertain. Germline V CDR1 and CDR2: MNHNS, SASEGT. Trimming left V 6 bases short and J 2 bases short, with 11 bases between. This CDR3 has 14 residues. The CDR3 reads CASSRGGRNQPQHF. The CDR3 bases are TGTGCCAGCAGCCGCGGCGGCCGCAATCAGCCCCAGCATTTT.

This clonotype has more than one count but fewer than ten. This chain links TRBV29-1 with TRBJ1-1; D perhaps matches TRBD1 (5 bases). V was trimmed by 7 bases and J by 5 bases, leaving 17 bases between them. Germline loops: CDR1 SQVTM, CDR2 ANQGSEA. The CDR3 runs 13 residues. The CDR3 DNA follows: TGCAGCGGCGGGACCCATCAATGGACTGAAGCTTTCTTT. Translation: CSGGTHQWTEAFF.

This sequence joins TRBV29-1 and TRBJ2-7; possible D gene TRBD1, 6 bases. CDR3 length: 14 residues. With 2 bases removed from V and 2 bases from J, the gap between germline ends came to 13 bases. Germline values: CDR1 SQVTM, CDR2 ANQGSEA. CDR3 nucleotide sequence: TGCAGCGTTGAACTACAGGGTAGACCCTACGAGCAGTACTTC. Translation gives CSVELQGRPYEQYF.

The chain is built from TRBV6-2 or TRBV6-3 and TRBJ2-3; 13 bases match TRBD2. The CDR3 has 15 amino acids. Germline CDR1 reads MNHEY; CDR2 reads SVGEGT. V was pared by 4 bases and J by 8 bases, with 6 bases of the junction left unmatched. CDR3 in DNA: TGTGCCAGCAGTTCGGGACTAGCGGGAATAGCTACGCAGTATTTT. Protein: CASSSGLAGIATQYF.

This clonotype was observed a few times. This chain links TRBV12-3 or TRBV12-4 with TRBJ2-7; possible D gene TRBD1, 6 bases. V lost 3 bases and J 6 bases, leaving 15 bases between the germline ends. This CDR3 has 14 amino acids. CDR3 loop: CASSFRDIGSEQYF. The CDR3, as DNA: TGTGCCAGCAGTTTCCGGGACATAGGATCCGAGCAGTACTTC.